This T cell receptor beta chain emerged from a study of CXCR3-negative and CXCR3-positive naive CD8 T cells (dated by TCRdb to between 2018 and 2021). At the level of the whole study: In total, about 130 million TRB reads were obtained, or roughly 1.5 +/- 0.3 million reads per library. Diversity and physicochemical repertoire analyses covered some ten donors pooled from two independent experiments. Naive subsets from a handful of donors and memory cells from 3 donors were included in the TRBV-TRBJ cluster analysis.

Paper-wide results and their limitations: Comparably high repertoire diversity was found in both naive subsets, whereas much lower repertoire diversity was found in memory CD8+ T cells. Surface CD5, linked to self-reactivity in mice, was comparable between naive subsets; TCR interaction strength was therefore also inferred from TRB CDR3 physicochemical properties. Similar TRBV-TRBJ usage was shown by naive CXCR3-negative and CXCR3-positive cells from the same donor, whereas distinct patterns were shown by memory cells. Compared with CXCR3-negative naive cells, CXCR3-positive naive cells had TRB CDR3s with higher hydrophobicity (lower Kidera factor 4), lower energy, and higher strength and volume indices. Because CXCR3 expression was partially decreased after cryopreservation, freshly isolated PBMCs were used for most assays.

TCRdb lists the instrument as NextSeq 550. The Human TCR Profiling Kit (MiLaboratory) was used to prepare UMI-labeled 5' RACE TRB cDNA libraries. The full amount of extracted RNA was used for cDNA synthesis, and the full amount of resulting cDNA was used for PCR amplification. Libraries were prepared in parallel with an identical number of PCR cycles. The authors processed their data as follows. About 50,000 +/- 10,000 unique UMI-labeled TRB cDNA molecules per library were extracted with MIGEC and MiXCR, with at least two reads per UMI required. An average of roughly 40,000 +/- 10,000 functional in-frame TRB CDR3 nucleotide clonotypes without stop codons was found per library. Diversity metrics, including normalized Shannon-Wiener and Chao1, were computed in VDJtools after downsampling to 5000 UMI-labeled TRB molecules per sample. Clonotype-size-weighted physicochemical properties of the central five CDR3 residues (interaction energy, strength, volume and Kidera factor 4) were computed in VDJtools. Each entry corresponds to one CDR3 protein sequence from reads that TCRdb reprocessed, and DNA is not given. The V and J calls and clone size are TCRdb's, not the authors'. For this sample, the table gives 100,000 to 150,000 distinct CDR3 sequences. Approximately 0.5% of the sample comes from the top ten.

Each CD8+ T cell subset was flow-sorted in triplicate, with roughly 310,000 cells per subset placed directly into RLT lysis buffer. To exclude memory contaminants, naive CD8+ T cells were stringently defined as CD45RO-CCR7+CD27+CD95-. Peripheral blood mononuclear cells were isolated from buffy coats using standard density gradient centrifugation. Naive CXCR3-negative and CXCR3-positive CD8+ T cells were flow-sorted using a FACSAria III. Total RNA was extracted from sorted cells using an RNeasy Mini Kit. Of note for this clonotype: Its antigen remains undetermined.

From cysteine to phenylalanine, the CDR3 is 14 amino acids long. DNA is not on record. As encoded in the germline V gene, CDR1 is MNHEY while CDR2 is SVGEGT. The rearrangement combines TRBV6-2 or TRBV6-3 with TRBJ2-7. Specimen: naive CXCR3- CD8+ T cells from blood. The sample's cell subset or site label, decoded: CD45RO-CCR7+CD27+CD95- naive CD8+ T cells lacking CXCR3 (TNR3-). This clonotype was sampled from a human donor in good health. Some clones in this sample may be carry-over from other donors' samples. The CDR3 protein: CASSYYDNSYEQYF.